These 16 T cell receptor beta chains originate from one sample sequenced in a study of radiation and T cells in renal cell carcinoma. Assay: immunoSEQ multiplex PCR; the TCRdb copy retains only in-frame clones and omits some. The data show roughly 12,000 clones, 30% to 40% seen once. Regarding treatment: 15 Gy SBRT to primary tumor, nephrectomy 4 weeks later. The sequences come from tumor tissue, collected from a patient whose treatment included radiotherapy and nephrectomy. These receptors originate from a man in his 60s with renal cell carcinoma.

The chain links TRBV7-7 to TRBJ2-5; D might be TRBD2 (6 bases). The CDR3 is made up of 15 amino acids. Trimming took off 5 bases at V and 5 bases at J, with 18 bases between the two ends. Per germline, CDR1 SSHAT and CDR2 FNYEAQ (reference sequence). The chain's CDR3 is CASSPLGGGGETQYF. CDR3 DNA: TGTGCCAGCAGCCCTCTCGGGGGAGGAGGGGAGACCCAGTACTTC.

This chain connects TRBV30 to TRBJ1-2; 8 nucleotides align to TRBD1. The CDR3 is made up of 12 amino acids. V lost 5 bases, J lost 6 bases, and 5 bases stayed unmatched. Germline CDR1 GTSNPN, CDR2 SVGIG (reference sequence). CDR3 in amino acids: CAWVRDRHGYTF. DNA of the CDR3: TGTGCCTGGGTTCGGGACAGGCATGGCTACACCTTC.

The chain is built from TRBV29-1 and TRBJ1-4, with TRBD1 as a possible D gene (5 bases). Germline CDR1 SQVTM, CDR2 ANQGSEA. This CDR3 is 14 amino acids long. With 3 bases removed from V and 4 bases from J, the gap between germline ends came to 12 bases. CDR3 amino acids: CSVEGDLFNEKLFF. The CDR3 bases are TGCAGCGTTGAGGGGGACCTCTTTAATGAAAAACTGTTTTTT. The full variable domain, completed using reference TRBV29-1 and TRBJ1-4, is SAVISQKPSRDICQRGTSLTIQCQVDSQVTMMFWYRQQPGQSLTLIATANQGSEATYESGFVIDKFPISRPNLTFSTLTVSNMSPEDSSIYLCSVEGDLFNEKLFFGSGTQLSVL.

The chain recombines TRBV5-6 with TRBJ2-7, with TRBD1 as a possible D gene (5 bases). Trimming removed 2 bases from V and 3 bases from J, with 12 bases in between. The CDR3 consists of 14 residues. Germline CDR1 SGHDT, CDR2 YYEEEE. CDR3 sequence: CASSFFNQGYEQYF. The CDR3 nucleotides are TGTGCCAGCAGCTTTTTCAATCAGGGCTACGAGCAGTACTTC.

This chain connects TRBV5-1 to TRBJ1-4; 9 bases agree with TRBD1. V gave up 4 bases and J gave up 8 bases; unmatched junction bases: 9. CDR1 and CDR2 from the germline V gene are SGHRS and YFSETQ. The CDR3 totals 15 residues. The CDR3 nucleotides read TGCGCCAGCAGCCTGGGGGTACAGGGGGCGGAAAAACTGTTTTTT. Its translation is CASSLGVQGAEKLFF.

This clone occurred a few times. V is TRBV7-2 and J is TRBJ2-7, with D uncertain. In germline, CDR1 is SGHTA, CDR2 FQGNSA. The CDR3 totals 12 residues. The V end lost 1 base, the J end lost 4 bases, and 5 bases lay between the germline ends. The CDR3 DNA follows: TGTGCCAGCAGCTTAGAACTTTACGAGCAGTACTTC. Protein: CASSLELYEQYF.

This clone was detected only a few times. The J gene is TRBJ2-7, the V gene TRBV6-4, with D uncertain. Trimming stripped 4 bases from V and 2 bases from J, with 6 bases between. The CDR3 has 12 residues. CDR1 and CDR2 (germline): MRHNA, SNTAGT. This CDR3 is CASSVSPYEQYV. CDR3 in DNA: TGTGCCAGCAGTGTAAGTCCCTACGAGCAGTACGTC.

This clone was observed a handful of times. The chain recombines TRBV18 with TRBJ2-7; D may correspond to TRBD1 or TRBD2 (6 bases each). This CDR3 spans 14 amino acids. The germline V gene encodes CDR1 KGHSH and CDR2 LQKENI. Trimming took off 1 base at V and 7 bases at J, with 14 bases between the two ends. DNA for the CDR3: TGTGCCAGCTCACCACAGGGGGAGGTAGGGGAGCAGTACGTC. Translated: CASSPQGEVGEQYV.

This clone was detected a few times. The CDR3 is CASSSGQGNYGYTF. As DNA, the CDR3 is TGTGCCAGCAGCTCGGGACAGGGAAACTATGGCTACACCTTC. V and J are TRBV5-4 and TRBJ1-2; 9 bases line up with TRBD1. Per germline, CDR1 SGHNT and CDR2 YYREEE (reference sequence). The CDR3 has 14 amino acids. J gave up 2 bases and V 3 bases, and 2 bases lay outside the gene matches.

The rearrangement joins TRBV5-1 to TRBJ2-1, with D unresolved. This CDR3 region has 13 residues. Germline assignment: CDR1 SGHRS and CDR2 YFSETQ. Trimming took 0 bases from V and 6 from J, leaving 7 bases between them. The CDR3 coding sequence is TGCGCCAGCAGCTTGGGGCGGCTCAATGAGCAGTTCTTC. Its translation is CASSLGRLNEQFF.

This clone was seen once. This chain connects TRBV10-3 to TRBJ1-1; possible D gene TRBD1, 5 bases. Deletions cut 0 bases from V and 1 base from J, with 9 bases between. Germline lookup yields CDR1 ENHRY and CDR2 SYGVKD. This CDR3 is 15 amino acids long. CDR3 DNA sequence: TGTGCCATCAGTGAGTCACGACAGAGGAACACTGAAGCTTTCTTT. Its translation: CAISESRQRNTEAFF.

This clone was detected many times. The V call is TRBV4-3, the J call TRBJ1-3; D gene unclear. Between the trimmed V and J ends, which lost 1 base and 4 bases, there was a span of 11 bases. CDR1 LGHNA and CDR2 YSLEER come from the germline V gene. This CDR3 comprises 15 residues. CDR3 nucleotides: TGCGCCAGCAGCCAAGGGATCGTGTACGGAAACACCATATATTTT. As protein: CASSQGIVYGNTIYF.

The chain joins TRBV2 to TRBJ1-2; unclear D gene. The germline gives CDR1 SNHLY, CDR2 FYNNEI. Trimming pared 4 bases from V and 1 base from J, leaving 28 bases between. The CDR3 sequence is 20 residues long. CDR3 nucleotides: TGTGCCAGCAGTGTCAACCCCACTGTCGAACAGCTGCAAATTAACTATGGCTACACCTTC. This encodes CASSVNPTVEQLQINYGYTF. The variable domain in full, completed from reference TRBV2 and TRBJ1-2, reads EPEVTQTPSHQVTQMGQEVILRCVPISNHLYFYWYRQILGQKVEFLVSFYNNEISEKSEIFDDQFSVERPDGSNFTLKIRSTKLEDSAMYFCASSVNPTVEQLQINYGYTFGSGTRLTVV.

This clone was found many times. The CDR3 loop reads CASSPTRRGTDSRRETQYF. The CDR3 DNA is TGTGCCAGCAGTCCTACCCGGAGGGGGACAGATTCCCGAAGGGAGACCCAGTACTTC. The chain links TRBV27 to TRBJ2-5; the D gene is possibly TRBD1 (7 bases). This CDR3 is built from 19 residues. Per the germline V gene, CDR1 is MNHEY and CDR2 is SMNVEV (reference sequence). V lost 5 bases and J lost 5, with 30 bases in between.

The chain is built from TRBV9 and TRBJ1-1, with unresolved D. This CDR3 has 14 amino acids. V gave up 0 bases and J gave up 1 base, with 7 bases separating them. CDR1 and CDR2 from the germline V gene are SGDLS and YYNGEE. The CDR3 reads CASSVASRNTEAFF. The CDR3 DNA follows: TGTGCCAGCAGCGTAGCCAGCCGGAACACTGAAGCTTTCTTT.

The rearrangement joins TRBV5-1 to TRBJ2-1, with TRBD2 matching 11 bases. The CDR3 spans 13 residues. The germline CDR1 and CDR2 sequences are SGHRS and YFSETQ. With 6 bases clipped from V and 9 bases from J, the junction kept 5 bases outside the gene matches. CDR3 amino acids: CASISGTSGEQFF. CDR3 sequence (DNA): TGCGCCAGCATATCCGGGACTAGCGGTGAGCAGTTCTTC.